Described below is a single T cell receptor (beta chain) sequence and its context. What it binds is not known. This sample is drawn from a study of T cells after yellow fever vaccination. About the research overall: SMART-Seq v4 Ultra Low Input prepared libraries from low-cell fractions.

Synthesis of TCR cDNA relied on 5'RACE template switching, which attached a universal primer site and UMIs. TCRdb called the 5' RACE reads again in MiXCR, with one record for every CDR3 protein. The table shows around 310,000 distinct CDR3 sequences, with 3.6% occurring only once. Study-level results: It was a weaker secondary response, yet one that peaked faster, at day 5 versus 15.

This CDR3 is 17 amino acids long. V was shortened by 0 bases and J by 1 base, with 13 bases between the two germline ends. Per germline, CDR1 SGHRS and CDR2 YFSETQ. The clonotype was recovered from a man between 18 and 29 years old who received the YFV17D yellow fever vaccine. Here the sequenced sample was PBMCs, taken on the day of the yellow fever booster vaccination. The genes are TRBV5-1 and TRBJ2-2; D ambiguous. Written as DNA, the CDR3 is TGCGCCAGCAGCTTGGCCTCGACGATCTGGAACACCGGGGAGCTGTTTTTT. Translated, it gives CASSLASTIWNTGELFF.